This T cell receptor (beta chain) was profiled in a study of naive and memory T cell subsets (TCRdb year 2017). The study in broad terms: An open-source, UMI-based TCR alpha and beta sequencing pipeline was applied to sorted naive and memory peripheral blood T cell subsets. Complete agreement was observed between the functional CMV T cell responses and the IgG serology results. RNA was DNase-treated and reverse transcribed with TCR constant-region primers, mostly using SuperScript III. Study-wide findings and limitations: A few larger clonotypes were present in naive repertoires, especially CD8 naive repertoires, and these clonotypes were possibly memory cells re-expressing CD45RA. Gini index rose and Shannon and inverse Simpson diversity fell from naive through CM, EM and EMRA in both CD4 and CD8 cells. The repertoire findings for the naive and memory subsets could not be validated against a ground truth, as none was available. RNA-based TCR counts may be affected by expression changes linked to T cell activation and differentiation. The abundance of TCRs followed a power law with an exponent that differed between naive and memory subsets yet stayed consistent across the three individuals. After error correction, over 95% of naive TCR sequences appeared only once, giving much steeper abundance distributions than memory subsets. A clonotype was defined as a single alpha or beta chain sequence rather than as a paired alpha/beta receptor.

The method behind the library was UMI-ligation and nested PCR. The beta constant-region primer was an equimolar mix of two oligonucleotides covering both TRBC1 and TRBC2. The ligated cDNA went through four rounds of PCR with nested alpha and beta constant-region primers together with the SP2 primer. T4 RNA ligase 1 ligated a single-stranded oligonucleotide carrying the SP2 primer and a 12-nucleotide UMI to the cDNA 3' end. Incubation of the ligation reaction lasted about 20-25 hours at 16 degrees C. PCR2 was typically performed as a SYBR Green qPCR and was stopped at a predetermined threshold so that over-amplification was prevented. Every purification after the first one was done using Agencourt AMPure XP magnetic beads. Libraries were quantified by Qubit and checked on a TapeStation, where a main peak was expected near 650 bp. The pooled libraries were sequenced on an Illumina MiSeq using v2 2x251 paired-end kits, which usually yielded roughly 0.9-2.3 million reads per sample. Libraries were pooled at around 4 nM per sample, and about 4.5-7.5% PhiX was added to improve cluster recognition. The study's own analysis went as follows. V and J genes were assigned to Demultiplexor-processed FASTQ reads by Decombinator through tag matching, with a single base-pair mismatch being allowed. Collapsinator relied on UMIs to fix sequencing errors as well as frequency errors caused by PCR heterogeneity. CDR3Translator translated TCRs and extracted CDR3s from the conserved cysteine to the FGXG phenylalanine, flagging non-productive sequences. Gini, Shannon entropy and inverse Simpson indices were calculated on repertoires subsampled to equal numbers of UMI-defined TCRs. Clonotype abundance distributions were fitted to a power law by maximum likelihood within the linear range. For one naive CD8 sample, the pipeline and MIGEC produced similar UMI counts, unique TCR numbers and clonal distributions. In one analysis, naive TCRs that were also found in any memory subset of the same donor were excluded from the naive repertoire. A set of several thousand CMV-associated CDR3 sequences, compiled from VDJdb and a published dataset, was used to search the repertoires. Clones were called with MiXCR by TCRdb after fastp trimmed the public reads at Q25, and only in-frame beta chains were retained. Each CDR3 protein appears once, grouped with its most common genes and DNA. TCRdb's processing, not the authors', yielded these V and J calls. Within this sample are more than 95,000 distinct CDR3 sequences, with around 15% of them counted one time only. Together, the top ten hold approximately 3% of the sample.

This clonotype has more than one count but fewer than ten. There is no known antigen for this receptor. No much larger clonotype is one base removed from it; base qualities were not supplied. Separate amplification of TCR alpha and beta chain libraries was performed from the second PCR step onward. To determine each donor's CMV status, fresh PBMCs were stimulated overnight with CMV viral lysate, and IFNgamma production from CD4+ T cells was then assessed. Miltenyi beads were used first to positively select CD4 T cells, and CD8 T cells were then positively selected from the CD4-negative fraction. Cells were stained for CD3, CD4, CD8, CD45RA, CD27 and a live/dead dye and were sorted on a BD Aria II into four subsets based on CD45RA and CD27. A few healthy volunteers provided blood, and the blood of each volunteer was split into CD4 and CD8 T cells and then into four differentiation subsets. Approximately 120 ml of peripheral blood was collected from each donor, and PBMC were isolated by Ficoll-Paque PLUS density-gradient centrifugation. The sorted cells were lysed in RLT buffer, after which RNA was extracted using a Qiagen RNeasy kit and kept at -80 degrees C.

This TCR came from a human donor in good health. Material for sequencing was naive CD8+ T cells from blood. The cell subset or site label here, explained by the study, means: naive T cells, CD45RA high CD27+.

The CDR3 corresponds to CASSLASRSYNEQFF. The base sequence is TGTGCCAGCAGCTTAGCATCTCGCTCCTACAATGAGCAGTTCTTC. The chain employs TRBV7-9 and TRBJ2-1, with the D gene not clear enough to name. The germline V gene (reference sequence) supplies CDR1 SEHNR and CDR2 FQNEAQ. The trim is 0 bases for V and 0 bases for J, with a gap of 6 bases between the germline ends. Including cysteine and phenylalanine, the CDR3 has 15 amino acids. Only the CDR3 DNA stays, 45 bases, in frame from base 1.